This TCR beta chain stems from a study of identical twins. Among all donors, each was a healthy Caucasian. A single record per CDR3 protein comes from TCRdb applying MiXCR to the 5' RACE reads. The table lists roughly 1,500,000 distinct CDR3 sequences, around 33% of them singletons, with about 0.27% in the top ten. The CDR3 covers 14 residues. Trimming removed 5 bases from V and 6 bases from J, with 14 bases in between. This receptor was identified in a newborn girl in good health. The chain joins TRBV12-3 or TRBV12-4 to TRBJ2-1; tentatively, D is TRBD1 or TRBD2 (6 bases each). Sequences were obtained from cord blood. The CDR3 here is CASSVLQGGNEQFF. The CDR3 DNA is TGTGCCAGCAGTGTACTACAGGGAGGCAATGAGCAGTTCTTC.